This note documents a single T cell receptor delta chain sequence. What it binds is unknown. Different DNA sequences within this sample yield the same CDR3. The CDR3 length is 19 residues. The germline V gene has CDR1 TSWWSYY and CDR2 QGS. V lost 3 bases and J 0 bases, leaving 23 bases between the germline ends. This sample was included in a study of Vδ1+ human thymocytes. The study's findings and limits: Thymic TRG and TRD repertoires appeared highly polyclonal.

Extracted RNA was reverse transcribed into cDNA. Pooled V-gene forward primers with one constant-region reverse primer generated the CDR3 amplicons by multiplex PCR. With CATT, TCRdb re-called clones from the multiplex PCR reads. The sample gives 23,000 or so delta-chain clones, about 31% of which show up once; 1.6% is in the top ten. This rearrangement joins TRDV1 to TRDJ1; possibly TRDD3 for D (5 bases). This clonotype originated in a boy under two years old who had congenital heart surgery. Material for sequencing was Vdelta1+ gamma-delta thymocytes from the thymus. Noted subset: FACS-sorted CD3+ TCRalphabeta- TCRVdelta1+ TCRVdelta2- thymocytes. The CDR3 spells CALGELAQRGSTYTDKLIF. In DNA form, the CDR3 reads TGTGCTCTTGGGGAGCTAGCCCAACGGGGGTCCACGTACACCGATAAACTCATCTTT.